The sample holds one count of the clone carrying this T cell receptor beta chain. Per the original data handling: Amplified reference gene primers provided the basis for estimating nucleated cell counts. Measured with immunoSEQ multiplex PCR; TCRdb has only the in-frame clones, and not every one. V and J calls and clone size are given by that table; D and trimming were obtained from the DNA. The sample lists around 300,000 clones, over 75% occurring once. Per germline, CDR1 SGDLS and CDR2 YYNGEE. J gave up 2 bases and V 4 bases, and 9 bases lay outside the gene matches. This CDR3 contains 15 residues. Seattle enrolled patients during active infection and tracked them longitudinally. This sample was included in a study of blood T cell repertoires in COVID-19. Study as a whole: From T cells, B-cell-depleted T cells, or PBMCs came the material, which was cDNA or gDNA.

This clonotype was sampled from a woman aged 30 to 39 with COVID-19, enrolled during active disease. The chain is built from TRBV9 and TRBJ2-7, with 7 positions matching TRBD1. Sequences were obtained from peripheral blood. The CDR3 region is CASSPRDSGTYEQYF. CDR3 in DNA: TGTGCCAGCAGCCCTCGGGACAGCGGCACCTACGAGCAGTACTTC.